The 28 T cell receptor beta chains in this list originate from one sample, sequenced in a study of beta chain features in type 1 diabetes. Expressed TCRB transcripts got sequenced, as all isolated RNA was reverse transcribed. TCRdb's table, derived via immunoSEQ multiplex PCR, lists solely in-frame clones and lacks some. The top ten clones hold 0.07% to 0.095% of a sample with 600,000 to 650,000 clones, roughly a sixth of them seen once. The sample was naive CD4+ T cells from blood. These receptors were obtained from a man between 18 and 29 years old in good health.

The chain joins TRBV9 to TRBJ2-2; 8 bases agree with TRBD1. Trimming cost V 0 bases and J 6 bases; bases outside gene matches: 4. The CDR3 has 15 amino acids. The V gene's germline CDR1 is SGDLS and CDR2 YYNGEE. The CDR3 DNA reads as TGTGCCAGCAGCGTAGCTGGACAGGGCGCCGGGGAGCTGTTTTTT. Translated: CASSVAGQGAGELFF.

This clone came up a few times. The chain links TRBV18 to TRBJ1-2; 7 bases fit TRBD1. Trimming removed 2 bases from V and 7 bases from J; junction bases left unmatched: 4. Germline CDR1 is KGHSH and CDR2 is LQKENI. This CDR3 spans 13 amino acids. The CDR3 is CASSPDRESGYTF. CDR3 bases: TGTGCCAGCTCACCAGACAGGGAGTCTGGCTACACCTTC.

This clone was counted only a few times. V is TRBV6-1 and J is TRBJ2-4, with D perhaps matching TRBD1 (6 bases). V was trimmed by 5 bases and J by 0 bases, leaving 11 bases between them. The CDR3 has 15 residues. Germline CDR1 MNHNS, CDR2 SASEGT. CDR3 sequence: CASSTGTLAKNIQYF. CDR3 sequence (DNA): TGTGCCAGCAGTACAGGGACCTTAGCCAAAAACATTCAGTACTTC.

The V and J genes are TRBV6-4 and TRBJ1-2, with D hard to call. The germline V gene has CDR1 MRHNA and CDR2 SNTAGT. This CDR3 region has 14 residues. V was cut by 3 bases and J by 4 bases, with 12 bases left in between. CDR3 amino acids: CASSDVESGYGYTF. The CDR3 nucleotides are TGTGCCAGCAGTGATGTGGAAAGTGGCTATGGCTACACCTTC.

The V and J genes are TRBV4-2 and TRBJ2-5; possibly TRBD1 or TRBD2 for D (5 bases each). Germline CDR1 is LGHNA and CDR2 is YNFKEQ. V was clipped by 4 bases and J by 3 bases, with 9 bases between them. The CDR3 covers 13 residues. CDR3 nucleotide sequence: TGTGCCAGCAGCCGGGGGTCTGAAGAGACCCAGTACTTC. This sequence encodes CASSRGSEETQYF.

A few counts support this clone. The rearrangement joins TRBV5-1 to TRBJ1-1; D is possibly TRBD1 (6 bases). CDR1 SGHRS and CDR2 YFSETQ come from the germline V gene. The CDR3 extends over 15 amino acids. Trimming cost V 4 bases and J 2 bases, with 15 bases left between them. DNA of the CDR3: TGCGCCAGCAGCCCCGAGGGGGTTTCCAACACTGAAGCTTTCTTT. Its translation is CASSPEGVSNTEAFF. Complete variable domain (other parts from reference TRBV5-1 and TRBJ1-1): KAGVTQTPRYLIKTRGQQVTLSCSPISGHRSVSWYQQTPGQGLQFLFEYFSETQRNKGNFPGRFSGRQFSNSRSEMNVSTLELGDSALYLCASSPEGVSNTEAFFGQGTRLTVV.

The rearrangement uses TRBV10-3 and TRBJ2-7; D might be TRBD1 (5 bases). The CDR3 contains 14 residues. Trimming left V 6 bases short and J 0 bases short, with 12 bases between. Germline V lookup: CDR1 ENHRY, CDR2 SYGVKD. The chain's CDR3 is CAIRSGPDSYEQYF. The CDR3 DNA reads TGTGCCATCAGATCAGGGCCAGACTCCTACGAGCAGTACTTC.

Only a few counts were recorded for this clone. The sample holds other DNA sequences that translate to the same CDR3. This chain uses TRBV6-6 with TRBJ2-7; D is undetermined. This CDR3 comprises 13 residues. The germline CDR1 and CDR2 sequences are MNHNY and SVGAGI (reference sequence). V was trimmed by 0 bases and J by 1 base, leaving 4 bases between them. CDR3 sequence (DNA): TGTGCCAGCAGTTACTCAGGGTCCTACGAGCAGTACTTC. Amino acid sequence: CASSYSGSYEQYF.

In this sample, this clone turned up a few times. The chain uses TRBV7-2 and TRBJ2-5, with D perhaps matching TRBD1 or TRBD2 (6 bases each). The length of the CDR3 is 15 residues. V lost 0 bases, J lost 4 bases, and 12 bases lay in between. The V gene's germline CDR1 is SGHTA and CDR2 FQGNSA. The CDR3 loop reads CASSLAGGRRETQYF. In nucleotides, the CDR3 is TGTGCCAGCAGCTTAGCGGGGGGCCGTCGAGAGACCCAGTACTTC. Variable domain in full (rest from reference TRBV7-2 and TRBJ2-5): GAGVSQSPSNKVTEKGKDVELRCDPISGHTALYWYRQSLGQGLEFLIYFQGNSAPDKSGLPSDRFSAERTGGSVSTLTIQRTQQEDSAVYLCASSLAGGRRETQYFGPGTRLLVL.

The chain links TRBV27 to TRBJ2-7, with 9 bases aligning to TRBD1. V was pared by 6 bases and J by 2 bases, with 11 bases of the junction left unmatched. There are 16 residues in the CDR3. From germline, CDR1 is MNHEY and CDR2 SMNVEV (reference sequence). The CDR3 DNA follows: TGTGCCAGCAGATGGGAACCCGGGACAGGGACCTACGAGCAGTACTTC. This encodes CASRWEPGTGTYEQYF.

The chain couples TRBV5-1 to TRBJ2-7, with D perhaps matching TRBD2 (5 bases). The V and J ends lost 4 bases and 3 bases respectively, with 17 bases between them. Germline values: CDR1 SGHRS, CDR2 YFSETQ. The CDR3 is made up of 15 amino acids. CDR3 DNA: TGCGCCAGCAGCCCCCTCGGAGGCCCGGACTACGAGCAGTACTTC. Translated, it gives CASSPLGGPDYEQYF.

There are a few counts of this clone. A junction boundary mismatches the germline segment, possibly from a read error. This chain joins TRBV6-1 and TRBJ2-1; no clear D gene. The CDR3 runs 13 residues. Germline-derived CDR1 and CDR2 are MNHNS and SASEGT. CDR3 region: CAISESGQVLQFF. The CDR3 coding sequence is TGTGCCATCAGTGAGTCTGGGCAAGTGTTGCAGTTCTTC.

V usage is TRBV15 and J usage is TRBJ1-2; 7 nucleotides align to TRBD1. J was trimmed by 6 bases and V by 1 base; bases with no gene match: 8. Germline V gene lookup returns CDR1 LNHNV and CDR2 YYDKDF (reference sequence). The CDR3 has 15 residues. CDR3 region: CATSRGSRQGNGYTF. The CDR3 bases are TGTGCCACCAGCAGAGGCTCGAGACAGGGCAATGGCTACACCTTC.

The genes are TRBV23-1 and TRBJ2-7; D is possibly TRBD2 (6 bases). TRBV23-1 is given ORF status, its function remaining uncertain. Trimming removed 8 bases from V and 0 bases from J, with 26 bases in between. This CDR3 spans 18 amino acids. The CDR3 loop reads CASYILQGGDIYSYEQYF. In DNA, the CDR3 is TGCGCCAGCTACATCCTCCAAGGCGGGGATATTTACTCCTACGAGCAGTACTTC.

The V call is TRBV28, the J call TRBJ2-5; the match to TRBD1 covers 8 bases. Matching the DNA end better, TRBJ2-7 makes the J call doubtful. Germline V gene lookup returns CDR1 MDHEN and CDR2 SYDVKM. This CDR3 has 12 amino acids. The CDR3 is CASSLGQGEQYF. CDR3 in DNA: TGTGCCAGCAGTTTAGGACAGGGCGAGCAGTACTTC.

The V call is TRBV27, the J call TRBJ1-5; no clear D. CDR3 length equals 13 residues. Per germline, CDR1 MNHEY and CDR2 SMNVEV (reference sequence). Trimming stripped 0 bases from V and 5 bases from J, with 5 bases between. Here the CDR3 reads CASSLSVDQPQHF. For the CDR3, the DNA is TGTGCCAGCAGTTTATCCGTCGATCAGCCCCAGCATTTT.

The rearrangement uses TRBV9 and TRBJ1-5, with D unresolved. V was cut by 0 bases and J by 4 bases, with 11 bases left in between. The CDR3 length is 15 residues. Per the germline V gene, CDR1 is SGDLS and CDR2 is YYNGEE. The CDR3 reads CASSVGVLANQPQHF. CDR3 bases: TGTGCCAGCAGCGTAGGGGTCCTAGCTAATCAGCCCCAGCATTTT. The variable domain in full, completed from reference TRBV9 and TRBJ1-5, reads DSGVTQTPKHLITATGQRVTLRCSPRSGDLSVYWYQQSLDQGLQFLIQYYNGEERAKGNILERFSAQQFPDLHSELNLSSLELGDSALYFCASSVGVLANQPQHFGDGTRLSIL.

The chain couples TRBV2 to TRBJ2-2; no clear D gene. The CDR3 runs 17 residues. Between the trimmed V and J ends, which lost 7 bases and 6 bases, there was a span of 24 bases. Germline V gene data show CDR1 as SNHLY and CDR2 as FYNNEI. CDR3 sequence: CASTRRPTSIGAGELFF. CDR3 bases: TGTGCCAGCACACGAAGACCGACATCAATCGGCGCCGGGGAGCTGTTTTTT. Based on the CDR3 plus reference TRBV2 and TRBJ2-2, the full variable domain is EPEVTQTPSHQVTQMGQEVILRCVPISNHLYFYWYRQILGQKVEFLVSFYNNEISEKSEIFDDQFSVERPDGSNFTLKIRSTKLEDSAMYFCASTRRPTSIGAGELFFGEGSRLTVL.

This sequence joins TRBV4-3 and TRBJ2-5; TRBD2 is a possible D gene (6 bases). The germline CDR1 and CDR2 sequences are LGHNA and YSLEER. The CDR3 runs 15 residues. The V gene lost 0 bases and the J gene lost 4 bases, with 12 bases spanning the gap. DNA of the CDR3: TGCGCCAGCAGCCAAGATGGCGGGGCGGGAGAGACCCAGTACTTC. This codes for CASSQDGGAGETQYF.

The chain uses TRBV5-1 and TRBJ2-7; a possible D gene is TRBD2 (7 bases). The length of the CDR3 is 13 residues. Trimming removed 5 bases from V and 6 bases from J, with 15 bases in between. Germline loops: CDR1 SGHRS, CDR2 YFSETQ. CDR3 sequence reads: CASRGGDRTEQYF. DNA of the CDR3: TGCGCCAGCAGAGGGGGGGATCGGACCGAGCAGTACTTC.

CDR3 in amino acids: CAWGGSYNEQFF. The CDR3 DNA reads TGTGCCTGGGGGGGTTCCTACAATGAGCAGTTCTTC. The gene calls are TRBV30 and TRBJ2-1; the D call may be TRBD1 or TRBD2 (5 bases each). V was pared by 5 bases and J by 1 base, with 6 bases between. The length of the CDR3 is 12 residues. The germline V gene has CDR1 GTSNPN and CDR2 SVGIG (reference sequence). The entire variable domain, with the rest obtained from reference TRBV30 and TRBJ2-1, is as follows: SQTIHQWPATLVQPVGSPLSLECTVEGTSNPNLYWYRQAAGRGLQLLFYSVGIGQISSEVPQNLSASRPQDRQFILSSKKLLLSDSGFYLCAWGGSYNEQFFGPGTRLTVL.

A single count supports this clone. The chain combines TRBV28 with TRBJ1-4, with D possibly TRBD1 on 6 matching bases. Deletions cut 6 bases from V and 8 bases from J, with 19 bases between. Germline V gene lookup returns CDR1 MDHEN and CDR2 SYDVKM. This CDR3 spans 15 amino acids. This CDR3 reads CASSNGGGQLEKLFF. The CDR3 region has the DNA TGTGCCAGCAGCAACGGTGGGGGCCAGCTAGAAAAACTGTTTTTT.

V usage is TRBV29-1 and J usage is TRBJ1-2; a weak D match, TRBD1 (5 bases). The V gene's germline CDR1 is SQVTM and CDR2 ANQGSEA. CDR3 length: 15 residues. V lost 4 bases to trimming and J lost 2 bases, with 17 bases between them. The CDR3 DNA is TGCAGCGTTGGCGGGACTATCAACTACAACTATGGCTACACCTTC. Translated, it gives CSVGGTINYNYGYTF. Full variable domain (outside the CDR3, taken from reference TRBV29-1 and TRBJ1-2): SAVISQKPSRDICQRGTSLTIQCQVDSQVTMMFWYRQQPGQSLTLIATANQGSEATYESGFVIDKFPISRPNLTFSTLTVSNMSPEDSSIYLCSVGGTINYNYGYTFGSGTRLTVV.

The chain is built from TRBV18 and TRBJ2-1; 12 bases align to TRBD1. V shed 3 bases, J shed 7 bases, and the junction held 10 bases outside the gene matches. This CDR3 spans 17 amino acids. Germline V lookup: CDR1 KGHSH, CDR2 LQKENI. The CDR3 region is CASSPYLRDRGRNEQFF. CDR3 nucleotide sequence: TGTGCCAGCTCACCCTACCTCAGGGACAGGGGGCGGAATGAGCAGTTCTTC.

This chain links TRBV14 with TRBJ2-7; 8 bases match TRBD1. After removal of 2 bases from V and 5 bases from J, the junction contained 11 bases not matched to a gene. The CDR3 covers 16 residues. Germline assignment: CDR1 SGHDN and CDR2 FVKESK. The DNA for the CDR3 is TGTGCCAGCAGCCAAATGGGCAGGGGGCGCAACCACGAGCAGTACTTC. Amino acids: CASSQMGRGRNHEQYF.

This rearrangement joins TRBV30 to TRBJ1-2; D is unresolved. The length of the CDR3 is 13 residues. CDR1 and CDR2 (germline): GTSNPN, SVGIG (reference sequence). Trimming shortened V by 4 bases and J by 1 base, and 10 bases separated the two germline ends. For the CDR3, the DNA is TGTGCCTGGACCAACGGATTTAACTATGGCTACACCTTC. This codes for CAWTNGFNYGYTF.

Only a few counts were recorded for this clone. The rearrangement uses TRBV5-1 and TRBJ2-7, with D possibly being TRBD2 (5 bases). CDR1 and CDR2 from the germline V gene are SGHRS and YFSETQ. Trimming removed 2 bases at V and 2 bases at J, with 8 bases between. There are 13 residues in the CDR3. The CDR3 is CASSFPGTYEQYF. The CDR3 DNA reads as TGCGCCAGCAGCTTTCCGGGGACCTACGAGCAGTACTTC.

This clone has only a few counts. The chain links TRBV28 to TRBJ2-3; 12 bases are a match to TRBD2. Germline CDR1 MDHEN, CDR2 SYDVKM. J gave up 4 bases and V 5 bases, and 7 bases lay outside the gene matches. The CDR3 is made up of 16 amino acids. The CDR3 sequence: CASSHPSGGAPDTQYF. CDR3 sequence (DNA): TGTGCCAGCAGTCACCCTAGCGGGGGGGCCCCAGATACGCAGTATTTT.